The clone carrying this T cell receptor beta chain came up once. Its antigen is currently unknown. The junction departs from the called germline gene at one end, perhaps through a read error. The data originate from a study of graft-versus-host responses after intestinal transplantation. Study at large: Each recipient received a multivisceral, liver-intestinal, or isolated intestinal graft.

Libraries were prepared by immunoSEQ multiplex PCR; TCRdb keeps only in-frame clonotypes and omits some of them. This table has 85,000 to 100,000 clones, less than 95% appearing once. Points from the study as a whole: Recipient marrow held GvH clones, some first seen in ileum or blood. There was an association between peak levels of circulating GvH clones and early post-transplant HvG declines.

The source is a human donor who was the organ donor for an intestinal transplant. Sample: unstimulated CD8+ T cells sorted from spleen or lymph node cells, taken before transplant.

In nucleotides, the CDR3 is TGTGCCAGCAGAGATGTTGCAGGGAACACCAGGGAGCTGTTTTTT. It translates to CASRDVAGNTRELFF. The chain employs TRBV6-5 and TRBJ2-2, with D possibly matching TRBD1 (5 bases). From germline, CDR1 is MNHEY and CDR2 SVGAGI. The CDR3 is made up of 15 amino acids.